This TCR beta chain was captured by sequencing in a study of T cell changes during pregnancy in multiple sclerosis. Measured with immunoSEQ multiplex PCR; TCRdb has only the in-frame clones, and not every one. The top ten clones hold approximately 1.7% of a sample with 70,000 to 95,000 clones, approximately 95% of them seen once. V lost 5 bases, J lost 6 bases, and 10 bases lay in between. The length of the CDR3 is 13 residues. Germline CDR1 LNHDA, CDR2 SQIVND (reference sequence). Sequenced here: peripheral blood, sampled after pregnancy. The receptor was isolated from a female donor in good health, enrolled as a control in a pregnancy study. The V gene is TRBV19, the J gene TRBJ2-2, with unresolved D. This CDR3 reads CASSSFLAGELFF. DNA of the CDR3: TGTGCCAGTAGTTCCTTCTTAGCCGGGGAGCTGTTTTTT. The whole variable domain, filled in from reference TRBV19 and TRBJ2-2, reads DGGITQSPKYLFRKEGQNVTLSCEQNLNHDAMYWYRQDPGQGLRLIYYSQIVNDFQKGDIAEGYSVSREKKESFPLTVTSAQKNPTAFYLCASSSFLAGELFFGEGSRLTVL.